A single sample gave rise to the 24 T cell receptor beta chains below, sequenced in a study. TCRdb re-called the RT-PCR reads through MiXCR, storing one row per CDR3 protein. Among more than 600,000 distinct CDR3 sequences listed, 13% to 15% were seen once. Sequenced sample: memory CD4+ T cells from blood. These receptor sequences come from a female donor in good health, serving as a healthy control.

The chain has TRBV5-4 and TRBJ2-6; 9 bases are shared with TRBD1. CDR3 length: 16 residues. Trimming at V came to 7 bases and at J to 1 base, leaving 6 bases not matched to a gene. Germline CDR1 is SGHNT and CDR2 is YYREEE (reference sequence). The CDR3 spells CASHGQGWSGANVLTF. The DNA for the CDR3 is TGTGCCAGCCACGGACAGGGGTGGTCTGGGGCCAACGTCCTGACTTTC.

This clonotype was seen many times. CDR3 in DNA: TGTGCCAGCAGCGCACAGGGGGCATCGGAGACCCAGTACTTC. Translated: CASSAQGASETQYF. The chain carries TRBV9 and TRBJ2-5; 9 bases are a match to TRBD1. CDR3 length: 14 amino acids. V lost 3 bases and J lost 5; bases outside the gene matches: 5. Germline CDR1 is SGDLS and CDR2 is YYNGEE.

This clonotype was seen repeatedly, ten times or more. V gene TRBV12-3 or TRBV12-4 combines with J gene TRBJ1-1; tentative D call: TRBD1 (6 bases). V was shortened by 7 bases and J by 0 bases, with 12 bases between the two germline ends. This CDR3 has 14 amino acids. The CDR3 region has the DNA TGTGCCAGCACCCGGGGGCAGGTGAACACTGAAGCTTTCTTT. Protein: CASTRGQVNTEAFF.

The chain has TRBV7-9 and TRBJ2-7; TRBD2 agrees at 7 bases. The CDR3 length is 15 residues. The germline V gene encodes CDR1 SEHNR and CDR2 FQNEAQ (reference sequence). The ends lost 5 bases at V and 5 bases at J; junction bases unmatched: 12. The CDR3 loop is CASSLGVAGLDEQYF. In DNA, the CDR3 is TGTGCCAGCAGCCTTGGAGTAGCGGGTCTGGACGAGCAGTACTTC. Looking up the rest from reference TRBV7-9 and TRBJ2-7 gives the full variable domain: DTGVSQNPRHKITKRGQNVTFRCDPISEHNRLYWYRQTLGQGPEFLTYFQNEAQLEKSRLLSDRFSAERPKGSFSTLEIQRTEQGDSAMYLCASSLGVAGLDEQYFGPGTRLTVT.

This clonotype has only a few counts. The chain recombines TRBV20-1 with TRBJ2-7; the match to TRBD2 covers 8 bases. There are 14 residues in the CDR3. Germline CDR1 and CDR2: DFQATT and SNEGSKA (reference sequence). J gave up 2 bases and V 3 bases, and 6 bases lay outside the gene matches. CDR3 coding DNA: TGCAGTGCTAGCAGGCGGGGGGTCCCCTACGAGCAGTACTTC. Residues: CSASRRGVPYEQYF.

The rearrangement links TRBV10-3 to TRBJ2-7; 12 nucleotides match TRBD2. This CDR3 contains 13 residues. The V gene end was trimmed by 10 bases and the J gene end by 7 bases; junction bases not matched to a gene: 8. Germline assignment: CDR1 ENHRY and CDR2 SYGVKD. CDR3 bases: TGTGCCACCCTAGCGGGAGGGCCCGATGAGCAGTACTTC. The encoded protein is CATLAGGPDEQYF.

The count of this clonotype is one. This chain joins TRBV14 and TRBJ1-1; D may be TRBD1 (6 bases). Germline V gene data show CDR1 as SGHDN and CDR2 as FVKESK. V was cut by 0 bases and J by 5 bases, with 16 bases left in between. The CDR3 has 16 amino acids. CDR3 sequence: CASSQDTGGLGTEAFF. The CDR3 bases are TGTGCCAGCAGCCAAGATACGGGGGGCCTAGGGACTGAAGCTTTCTTT.

This chain joins TRBV28 and TRBJ2-7, with D possibly being TRBD1 (6 bases). CDR1 and CDR2 from the germline V gene are MDHEN and SYDVKM. V lost 6 bases and J lost 3, with 15 bases in between. This CDR3 is 14 amino acids long. In nucleotides, the CDR3 is TGTGCCAGCAGGAAAGAGGACAGCCGCTACGAGCAGTACTTC. It encodes CASRKEDSRYEQYF.

This clonotype was detected a few times. The genes are TRBV20-1 and TRBJ2-1, with D possibly being TRBD1 or TRBD2 (5 bases each). CDR3 size: 15 residues. V dropped 6 bases and J dropped 7 bases, with 22 bases sitting between them. CDR1 and CDR2 (germline): DFQATT, SNEGSKA (reference sequence). The DNA of the CDR3 is TGCAGTGCCCCCCCCGGGGCTAGGGGTGAAAATGAGCAGTTCTTC. This sequence encodes CSAPPGARGENEQFF.

This clonotype has only a few counts. V and J are TRBV5-1 and TRBJ2-6, with a possible D match to TRBD1 (6 bases). Germline V gene lookup returns CDR1 SGHRS and CDR2 YFSETQ. Trimming stripped 3 bases from V and 4 bases from J, with 11 bases between. The CDR3 spans 15 residues. CDR3 sequence: CASSSNRAGANVLTF. CDR3 bases: TGCGCCAGCAGCTCTAACAGGGCCGGGGCCAACGTCCTGACTTTC. Together with reference TRBV5-1 and TRBJ2-6, the CDR3 gives the full variable domain: KAGVTQTPRYLIKTRGQQVTLSCSPISGHRSVSWYQQTPGQGLQFLFEYFSETQRNKGNFPGRFSGRQFSNSRSEMNVSTLELGDSALYLCASSSNRAGANVLTFGAGSRLTVL.

The table lists this clonotype with many counts. The chain is built from TRBV7-2 and TRBJ2-1, with D perhaps matching TRBD2 (6 bases). The CDR3 sequence is 16 residues long. V lost 5 bases, J lost 6 bases, and 20 bases lay in between. Germline CDR1 and CDR2: SGHTA and FQGNSA. The DNA of the CDR3 is TGTGCCAGCAGCCTGCTCGGCGGGGTTAGTCGCAATGAGCAGTTCTTC. It translates to CASSLLGGVSRNEQFF.

This chain connects TRBV7-2 to TRBJ2-5; 8 bases align to TRBD2. The CDR3 has 13 residues. Germline-derived CDR1 and CDR2 are SGHTA and FQGNSA. J gave up 7 bases and V 5 bases, and 6 bases lay outside the gene matches. Here the CDR3 DNA reads TGTGCCAGCAGCCTGGGACTAGTCGGGACCCAGTACTTC. This translates into CASSLGLVGTQYF.

This clonotype occurred many times. The genes are TRBV28 and TRBJ2-6; no firm D call. CDR3 length: 14 amino acids. Per germline, CDR1 MDHEN and CDR2 SYDVKM. V was clipped by 5 bases and J by 0 bases, with 5 bases between them. CDR3 coding DNA: TGTGCCAGCAGTGCTCTCTCTGGGGCCAACGTCCTGACTTTC. Protein sequence: CASSALSGANVLTF.

This clonotype has a handful of counts. The chain is built from TRBV7-3 and TRBJ2-3, with D perhaps matching TRBD2 (6 bases). CDR1 and CDR2 from the germline V gene are SGHTA and FQGTGA. This CDR3 has 16 residues. V was pared by 4 bases and J by 8 bases, with 22 bases between. The CDR3 DNA reads TGTGCCAGCAGCTCTCAAGGCGGGATCGGTTCATCTACGCAGTATTTT. Its translation: CASSSQGGIGSSTQYF.

The J gene is TRBJ1-3, the V gene TRBV20-1; 7 nucleotides align to TRBD1. From germline, CDR1 is DFQATT and CDR2 SNEGSKA (reference sequence). This CDR3 contains 17 residues. J was trimmed by 0 bases and V by 0 bases; bases with no gene match: 8. The CDR3 protein is CSARDPPGDSSGNTIYF. The CDR3 DNA is TGCAGTGCTAGAGACCCCCCCGGGGACAGCTCTGGAAACACCATATATTTT.

This sequence joins TRBV10-3 and TRBJ2-7, with TRBD1 matching over 11 bases. Germline CDR1 is ENHRY and CDR2 is SYGVKD. The V and J ends lost 6 bases and 3 bases, in that order; junction bases with no gene match: 4. There are 14 residues in the CDR3. DNA for the CDR3: TGTGCCATCAGGGGGGACAGGGGGGACTACGAGCAGTACTTC. Its translation: CAIRGDRGDYEQYF.

This clonotype was found many times. This rearrangement joins TRBV12-3 or TRBV12-4 to TRBJ2-5, with TRBD2 matching 11 bases. Trimming at V came to 5 bases and at J to 5 bases, leaving 7 bases not matched to a gene. This CDR3 has 15 residues. CDR3 residues: CASSPRLAGIETQYF. The CDR3 DNA follows: TGTGCCAGCAGTCCGCGACTAGCGGGAATTGAGACCCAGTACTTC.

The sample holds a few counts of this clonotype. The chain joins TRBV9 to TRBJ2-3; D may be TRBD1 (5 bases). The CDR3 loop spans 14 amino acids. Trimming pared 1 base from V and 0 bases from J, leaving 6 bases between. CDR1 and CDR2 (germline): SGDLS, YYNGEE. CDR3 sequence reads: CASSVQGSTDTQYF. CDR3 in DNA: TGTGCCAGCAGCGTACAGGGTAGCACAGATACGCAGTATTTT.

The rearrangement links TRBV7-2 to TRBJ1-4, with D unclear. Germline values: CDR1 SGHTA, CDR2 FQGNSA. V was clipped by 6 bases and J by 2 bases, with 16 bases between them. The CDR3 consists of 16 residues. CDR3 in DNA: TGTGCCAGCAGTCCTGATCCTGGCCAGACTAATGAAAAACTGTTTTTT. Protein product: CASSPDPGQTNEKLFF.

This clonotype was counted between two and nine times. CDR3 loop: CSAPRPGGTSYEQYF. The CDR3 DNA is TGCAGTGCTCCCCGGCCGGGTGGCACATCCTACGAGCAGTACTTC. The rearrangement joins TRBV20-1 to TRBJ2-7; D is undetermined. The CDR3 covers 15 residues. CDR1 and CDR2 from the germline V gene are DFQATT and SNEGSKA (reference sequence). The ends were cut back, 5 bases at V and 1 base at J, with 18 bases in the middle.

This clonotype was seen a single time. The CDR3 loop reads CASSGGGGTGRYEQYF. CDR3 bases: TGTGCCAGTTCCGGTGGTGGCGGGACAGGGCGATACGAGCAGTACTTC. The chain is built from TRBV19 and TRBJ2-7, with TRBD1 identical over 9 bases. CDR3 length: 16 amino acids. Germline V lookup: CDR1 LNHDA, CDR2 SQIVND (reference sequence). V lost 8 bases, J lost 4 bases, and 15 bases stayed unmatched.

This chain links TRBV3-1 with TRBJ2-2; TRBD2 might be the D (5 bases). Germline CDR1 LGHDT, CDR2 YNNKEL (reference sequence). This CDR3 is built from 15 residues. V lost 3 bases and J lost 8, with 16 bases in between. Here the CDR3 DNA reads TGTGCCAGCAGCCATTGGACTCCCTCAGTTGGGGAGCTGTTTTTT. Protein product: CASSHWTPSVGELFF.

This clonotype was counted ten times or more. The V call is TRBV20-1, the J call TRBJ2-5, with 8 bases that match TRBD2. The V and J ends lost 5 bases and 4 bases, in that order; junction bases with no gene match: 12. Per the germline V gene, CDR1 is DFQATT and CDR2 is SNEGSKA (reference sequence). The CDR3 length is 15 residues. CDR3 nucleotide sequence: TGCAGTGCTCTTACCTCGGGAGGGGGGGCAGAGACCCAGTACTTC. The encoded protein is CSALTSGGGAETQYF.

The rearrangement uses TRBV14 and TRBJ2-7; D uncertain. Germline V gene sequence: CDR1 SGHDN, CDR2 FVKESK. V lost 3 bases and J lost 10, with 22 bases in between. There are 15 residues in the CDR3. CDR3 DNA: TGTGCCAGCAGCCACCGGAACTCCTACGTCGGAGCCCAGTACTTC. Translated, it gives CASSHRNSYVGAQYF.